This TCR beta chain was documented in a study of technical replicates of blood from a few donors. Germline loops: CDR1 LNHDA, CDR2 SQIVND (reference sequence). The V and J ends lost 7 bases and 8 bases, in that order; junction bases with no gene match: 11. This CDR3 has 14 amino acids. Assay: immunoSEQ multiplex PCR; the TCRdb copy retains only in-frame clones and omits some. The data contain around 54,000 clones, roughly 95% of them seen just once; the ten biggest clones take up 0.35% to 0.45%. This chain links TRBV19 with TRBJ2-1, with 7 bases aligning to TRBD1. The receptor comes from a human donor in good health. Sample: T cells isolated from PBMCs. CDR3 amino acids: CASTREMTGHEQFF. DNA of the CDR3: TGTGCCAGTACCAGGGAAATGACAGGGCATGAGCAGTTCTTC.